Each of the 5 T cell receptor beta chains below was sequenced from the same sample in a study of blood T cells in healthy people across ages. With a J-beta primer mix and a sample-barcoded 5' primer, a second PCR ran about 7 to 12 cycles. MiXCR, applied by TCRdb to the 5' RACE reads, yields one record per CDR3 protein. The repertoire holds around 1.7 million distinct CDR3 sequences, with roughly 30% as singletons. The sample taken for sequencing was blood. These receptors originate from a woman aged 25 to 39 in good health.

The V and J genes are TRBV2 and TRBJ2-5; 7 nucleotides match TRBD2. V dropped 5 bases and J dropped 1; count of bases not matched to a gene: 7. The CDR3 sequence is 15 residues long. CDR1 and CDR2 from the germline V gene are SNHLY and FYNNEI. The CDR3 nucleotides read TGTGCCAGCAGTCCCCCACTAGCGACCCAAGAGACCCAGTACTTC. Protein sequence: CASSPPLATQETQYF.

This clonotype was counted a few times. The CDR3 loop reads CASSLVESQSYGYTF. CDR3 bases: TGCGCCAGCAGCTTGGTGGAGTCACAGAGCTATGGCTACACCTTC. V is TRBV5-1 and J is TRBJ1-2, with D unclear. Per the germline V gene, CDR1 is SGHRS and CDR2 is YFSETQ. CDR3 length: 15 residues. V was pared by 0 bases and J by 4 bases, with 13 bases between.

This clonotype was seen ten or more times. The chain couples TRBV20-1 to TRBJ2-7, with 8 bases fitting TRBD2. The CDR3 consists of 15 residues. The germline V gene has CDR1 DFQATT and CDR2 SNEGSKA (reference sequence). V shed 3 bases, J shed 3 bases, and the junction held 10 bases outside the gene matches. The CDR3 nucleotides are TGCAGTGCTAGCCTCCCGGGGGGGACTTACTACGAGCAGTACTTC. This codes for CSASLPGGTYYEQYF.

The CDR3 loop is CASGLGLSGANVLTF. CDR3 nucleotides: TGTGCTAGTGGTTTAGGCCTCTCTGGGGCCAACGTCCTGACTTTC. V usage is TRBV12-5 and J usage is TRBJ2-6; D gene ambiguous. Trimming stripped 3 bases from V and 0 bases from J, with 6 bases between. CDR1 and CDR2 from the germline V gene are LGHNT and FRNRAP. The CDR3 covers 15 residues.

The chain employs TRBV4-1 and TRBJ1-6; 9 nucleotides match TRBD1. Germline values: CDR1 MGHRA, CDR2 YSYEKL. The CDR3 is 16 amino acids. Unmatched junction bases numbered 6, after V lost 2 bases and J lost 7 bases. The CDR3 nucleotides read TGCGCCAGCAGCCAACCCGGGACAGGGTCGAATTCACCCCTCCACTTT. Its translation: CASSQPGTGSNSPLHF.